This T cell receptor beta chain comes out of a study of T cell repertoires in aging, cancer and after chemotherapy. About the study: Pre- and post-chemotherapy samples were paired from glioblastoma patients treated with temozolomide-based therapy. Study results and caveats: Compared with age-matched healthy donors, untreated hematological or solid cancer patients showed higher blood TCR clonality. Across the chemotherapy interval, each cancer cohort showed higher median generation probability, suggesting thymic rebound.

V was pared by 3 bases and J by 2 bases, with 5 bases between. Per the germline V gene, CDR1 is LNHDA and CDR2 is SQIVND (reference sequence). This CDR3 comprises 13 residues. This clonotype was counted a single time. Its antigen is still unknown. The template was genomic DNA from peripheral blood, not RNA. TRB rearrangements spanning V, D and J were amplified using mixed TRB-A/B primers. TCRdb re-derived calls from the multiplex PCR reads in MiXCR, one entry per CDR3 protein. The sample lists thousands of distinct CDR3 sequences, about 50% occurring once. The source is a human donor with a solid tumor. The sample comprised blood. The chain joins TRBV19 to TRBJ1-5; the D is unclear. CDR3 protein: CASSMIGNQPQHF. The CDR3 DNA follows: TGTGCCAGTAGTATGATCGGCAATCAGCCCCAGCATTTT.